This T cell receptor (beta chain) derives from a study of blood T cell repertoires in COVID-19. Only in-frame clones appear in the TCRdb table, and some are missing; sequencing was by immunoSEQ multiplex PCR. The sample gives about 59,000 clones, 70% to 75% of which show up once; 11% to 15% is in the top ten. The CDR3 contains 16 residues. J was trimmed by 3 bases and V by 3 bases; bases with no gene match: 8. CDR1 is MGHRA and CDR2 is YSYEKL in the germline V gene. The V and J genes are TRBV4-1 and TRBJ2-3, with 8 positions matching TRBD2. The source of this sequence is a woman between 65 and 79 years old with acute or convalescent COVID-19. Specimen: peripheral blood. CDR3 bases: TGCGCCAGCAGCCAGTCGGTAGCGGGGTCAACAGATACGCAGTATTTT. Residues: CASSQSVAGSTDTQYF.